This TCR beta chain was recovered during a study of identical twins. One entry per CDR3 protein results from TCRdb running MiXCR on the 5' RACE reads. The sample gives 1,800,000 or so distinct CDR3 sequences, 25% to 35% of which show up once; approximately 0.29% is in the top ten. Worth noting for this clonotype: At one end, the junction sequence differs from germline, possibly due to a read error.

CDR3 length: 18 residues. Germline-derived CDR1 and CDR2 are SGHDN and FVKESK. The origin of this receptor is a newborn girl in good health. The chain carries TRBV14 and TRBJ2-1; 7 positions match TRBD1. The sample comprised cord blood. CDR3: CASSHLTGQARSYNERFF. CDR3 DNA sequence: TGTGCCAGCAGCCACCTGACCGGACAGGCACGGTCCTACAATGAGCGGTTCTTC.